This T cell receptor beta chain emerged from a study of T-cell memory formation after mild COVID-19. For the study at large: TCR clustering was largely donor specific.

Study results and limitations: The SARS-CoV-2 specificity of second-wave clones reaching peak at day 37 remained unverified. For contracting clones, CD4+ ones sat mainly in CM and EM, CD8+ in EMRA. From day 15 to 85, contracting clones were balanced between CD4 and CD8, whereas later expanders leaned toward CD4+.

TCRdb analysed the 5' RACE reads with MiXCR anew, one entry per CDR3 protein. The table lists approximately 500,000 distinct CDR3 sequences, around 27% of them singletons. This clonotype was detected only a few times. The antigen is unknown. Germline trimming cut 0 bases from V and 3 bases from J; bases unmatched to any gene: 0. Looked up from germline, CDR1 is SGDLS and CDR2 is YYNGEE. CDR3 length: 14 residues. Sequencing was performed on PBMCs or a T cell subset sorted from them (not recorded which). The origin of this receptor is an adult woman who had mild COVID-19 (a few samples of this study predate the infection). Cell type and time point are not known. The V and J genes are TRBV9 and TRBJ2-5, with TRBD2 identical over 9 bases. The CDR3 DNA follows: TGTGCCAGCAGCGTAGGACTAGCGGAAGAGACCCAGTACTTC. As protein: CASSVGLAEETQYF.